This TCR beta chain comes out of a study of shared clonotypes between healthy human individuals. Study-wide results and caveats: Clonotype sharing among donors was thought likely to change with sequencing depth. The small donor group covered limited genetic and exposure diversity. Larger estimated richness was generally recorded for naive subsets relative to memory subsets. Relative to clonotypes present in all four donors, those not shared had lower generation probabilities.

About this clone: Its antigen is unknown.

Repertoires were generated with immunoSEQ multiplex PCR, while TCRdb's copy carries only in-frame clones and drops some. The sample contains about 590,000 clones, 95% to 96% of which appear only once. Naive CD8 isolation took CD45RO-negative cells positively selected for CCR7 and excluded terminally differentiated effector memory CD45RA+ cells. Specimen: naive CD8+ T cells sorted from blood. The clonotype comes from a young woman in good health.

The CDR3 here is CASRGMGVSNQPQHF. Written as DNA, the CDR3 is TGTGCCAGCAGGGGGATGGGGGTTAGCAATCAGCCCCAGCATTTT. The chain recombines TRBV27 with TRBJ1-5, with a tentative D call TRBD1 (5 bases). The CDR3 has 15 residues. The V end was cut by 6 bases, the J end by 0 bases, with 12 bases between. Germline CDR1 MNHEY, CDR2 SMNVEV (reference sequence).